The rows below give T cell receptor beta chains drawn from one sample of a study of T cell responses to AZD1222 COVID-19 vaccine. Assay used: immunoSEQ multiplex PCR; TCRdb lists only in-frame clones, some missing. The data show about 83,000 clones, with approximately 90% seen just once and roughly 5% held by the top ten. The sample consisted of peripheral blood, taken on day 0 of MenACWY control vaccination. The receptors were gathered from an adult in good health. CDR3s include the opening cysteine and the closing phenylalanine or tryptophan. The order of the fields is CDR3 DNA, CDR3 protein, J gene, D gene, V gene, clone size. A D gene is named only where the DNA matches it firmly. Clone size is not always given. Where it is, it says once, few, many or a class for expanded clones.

TGTGCCAGCAGTTCTTTGACTAGCGGGAGCTACGAGCAGTACTTC CASSSLTSGSYEQYF TRBJ2-7 TRBD2 TRBV28 -
TGTGCCAGCAGCCTCGGACTAGCGGTCACAGATACGCAGTATTTT CASSLGLAVTDTQYF TRBJ2-3 TRBD2 TRBV5-5 -
TGTGCCAGCAGCGTGCTGGAGGGTTTTTTGAGATATGGCTACACCTTC CASSVLEGFLRYGYTF TRBJ1-2 - TRBV5-6 -
TGTGCCAGCAGTTTACACCACAGGAACGGGGAGCTGTTTTTT CASSLHHRNGELFF TRBJ2-2 - TRBV28 -
TGCGCCAGCAGCTTTCAAGGCCGCCAAGAGACCCAGTACTTC CASSFQGRQETQYF TRBJ2-5 - TRBV5-1 once
TGTGCCAGTTCCCCGACGCGCTTTGAAGCTTTCTTT CASSPTRFEAFF TRBJ1-1 - TRBV19 -
TGCGCCAGCAGCTTGGCACTTGACACAGATACGCAGTATTTT CASSLALDTDTQYF TRBJ2-3 - TRBV5-1 -
TGTGCCAGCACCGAAGGGGGGGACAGAAATCAGCCCCAGCATTTT CASTEGGDRNQPQHF TRBJ1-5 TRBD1 TRBV28 few
TGTGCCAGCAGCTCCTGGGGGGGACAGTCTGCCTACGAGCAGTACTTC CASSSWGGQSAYEQYF TRBJ2-7 - TRBV7-9 -
TGTGCCAGCAGTTACACAGACAGCGCACTTAATCAGCCCCAGCATTTT CASSYTDSALNQPQHF TRBJ1-5 - TRBV6-2/TRBV6-3 -
TGTGCCAGCAGTCCAATTAGCGGGAGCTACTACGAGCAGTACTTC CASSPISGSYYEQYF TRBJ2-7 TRBD2 TRBV28 -
TGCGCCAGCAGTTCAGTGGGGGTGAGTTCACCCCTCCACTTT CASSSVGVSSPLHF TRBJ1-6 - TRBV4-1 -
TGTGCCAGCAGTCTGGAGGCGGGACAGGGAAGTGGCTACACCTTC CASSLEAGQGSGYTF TRBJ1-2 TRBD1 TRBV6-4 few
TGTGCCAGTAGTGAGGGACTAGCGGGCACCTCCTACAATGAGCAGTTCTTC CASSEGLAGTSYNEQFF TRBJ2-1 TRBD2 TRBV19 -
TGTGCCTGGAGCAGGCTGGGGCTTGGGAACACTGAAGCTTTCTTT CAWSRLGLGNTEAFF TRBJ1-1 - TRBV30 -
TGTGCCAGCTCATCGGACAGGGGGCAGCCCCAGCATTTT CASSSDRGQPQHF TRBJ1-5 TRBD1 TRBV18 -
TGTGCCAGCCTCGCCAGGGGTACCGGGGAGCTGTTTTTT CASLARGTGELFF TRBJ2-2 - TRBV25-1 -
TGTGCCAGCTCACCGCGAGGCGGGGAGCTGTTTTTT CASSPRGGELFF TRBJ2-2 - TRBV18 -
TGTGCCAGCTCACCAGGGACAGGGACTGAAGCTTTCTTT CASSPGTGTEAFF TRBJ1-1 TRBD1 TRBV18 -
TGTGCCAGCAGTCTCGCCACAACAGATACGCAGTATTTT CASSLATTDTQYF TRBJ2-3 - TRBV6-5 once
TGTGCCTGGAAACGGGGACAGTTGAACACCGGGGAGCTGTTTTTT CAWKRGQLNTGELFF TRBJ2-2 TRBD1 TRBV30 -
TGTGCCAGCAGTTACTCGATGGTAGCTAATGAAAAACTGTTTTTT CASSYSMVANEKLFF TRBJ1-4 - TRBV6-5 -
TGTGCCAGCAGAGGAACAGGGCGAGATACGCAGTATTTT CASRGTGRDTQYF TRBJ2-3 - TRBV27 -
TGTGCCAGCAGCCGAAGACAGGTTGACTACGAGCAGTACTTC CASSRRQVDYEQYF TRBJ2-7 - TRBV5-5 -
TGCAGCGTTGAGGGGGGGAGGGACTCCTACAATGAGCAGTTCTTC CSVEGGRDSYNEQFF TRBJ2-1 TRBD2 TRBV29-1 -
TGTGCCAGCAGCCAAGATCAGGGACGCTATGAGCAGTTCTTC CASSQDQGRYEQFF TRBJ2-1 - TRBV3-1/TRBV3-2 -
TGTGCCAGCTCCCGGGACAGGGAGTGGGAGACCCAGTACTTC CASSRDREWETQYF TRBJ2-5 TRBD1 TRBV18 -
TGTGCCAGCAGCCAAGGGGGGGGGCTAGCGGGAGGAGGGACCCAGTACTTC CASSQGGGLAGGGTQYF TRBJ2-5 TRBD2 TRBV3-1/TRBV3-2 -
TGTGCCAGCAGGGGGACAGGGTCGGGCTACACCTTC CASRGTGSGYTF TRBJ1-2 TRBD1 TRBV14 -
TGTGCCAGCAGCCAGGGGACAGAAGTCAATTCACCCCTCCACTTT CASSQGTEVNSPLHF TRBJ1-6 - TRBV21-1 -
TGCGCCAGCAGCTTGGGAGACAGGGCAACCTACAATGAGCAGTTCTTC CASSLGDRATYNEQFF TRBJ2-1 TRBD1 TRBV5-1 once
TGTGCCTGGAGTACGACAGGGAGCTATGGCTACACCTTC CAWSTTGSYGYTF TRBJ1-2 TRBD1 TRBV30 -
TGTGCCATCAGTGAGTCGTGGGGGACCTACGAGCAGTACTTC CAISESWGTYEQYF TRBJ2-7 - TRBV10-3 once
TGTGCCACCAGCAGTGCTTACAGGGTGCCGGAGACCCAGTACTTC CATSSAYRVPETQYF TRBJ2-5 - TRBV15 -
TGCGCCAGCAGCCAGTTAGCGGGAGTTTCCTACGAGCAGTACTTC CASSQLAGVSYEQYF TRBJ2-7 TRBD2 TRBV5-1 -
TGCGCCAGCAGTGATAAGGGGGCGGACACAGATACGCAGTATTTT CASSDKGADTDTQYF TRBJ2-3 TRBD1 TRBV10-1 -
TGTGCCAGCAGTTACGGGTTGGGGGAAGAGACCCAGTACTTC CASSYGLGEETQYF TRBJ2-5 - TRBV6-5 -
TGTGCCAGCAGTTTAAGGGACAGCTCCATTGAAGCTTTCTTT CASSLRDSSIEAFF TRBJ1-1 TRBD1 TRBV27 -
TGTGCCAGCAGGGTTTCCGGGAGCTCTGGAAACACCATATATTTT CASRVSGSSGNTIYF TRBJ1-3 - TRBV2 -
TGTGCCTGGAGTCGATCGTTAGAAGAAAAACTGTTTTTT CAWSRSLEEKLFF TRBJ1-4 - TRBV30 -
TGTGCCATCAGTGTGTACAATGAGCAGTTCTTC CAISVYNEQFF TRBJ2-1 - TRBV10-3 -
TGTGCCAGCAGTTTAGAGGCAGGGTTGGTCTCGGCCCTCCACTTT CASSLEAGLVSALHF TRBJ1-6 - TRBV27 -
TGTGCCAGCAGCTCGTACAGGGACAGCGGAAACACCATATATTTT CASSSYRDSGNTIYF TRBJ1-3 TRBD1 TRBV7-6 -
TGTGCCAGCAACCAGGACAGGGGCTTGGGGAATTCACCCCTCCACTTT CASNQDRGLGNSPLHF TRBJ1-6 TRBD1 TRBV5-4 -
TGTGCCAGCAGTTCTAGAGGCTCTGGAAACACCATATATTTT CASSSRGSGNTIYF TRBJ1-3 - TRBV27 -